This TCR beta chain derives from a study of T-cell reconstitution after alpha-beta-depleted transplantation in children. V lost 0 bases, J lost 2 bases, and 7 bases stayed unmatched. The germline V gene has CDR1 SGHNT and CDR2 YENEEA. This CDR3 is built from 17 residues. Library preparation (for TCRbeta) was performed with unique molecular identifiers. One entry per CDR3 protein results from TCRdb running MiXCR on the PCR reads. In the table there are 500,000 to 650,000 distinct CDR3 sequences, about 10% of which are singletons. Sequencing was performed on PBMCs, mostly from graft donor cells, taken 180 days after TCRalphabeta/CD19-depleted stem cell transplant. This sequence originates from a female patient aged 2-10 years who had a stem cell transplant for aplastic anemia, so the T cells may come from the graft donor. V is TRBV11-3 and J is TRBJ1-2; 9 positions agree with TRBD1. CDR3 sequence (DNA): TGTGCCAGCAGCTTAGACGCTCGGACAGGGGCGAACTATGGCTACACCTTC. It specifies CASSLDARTGANYGYTF.